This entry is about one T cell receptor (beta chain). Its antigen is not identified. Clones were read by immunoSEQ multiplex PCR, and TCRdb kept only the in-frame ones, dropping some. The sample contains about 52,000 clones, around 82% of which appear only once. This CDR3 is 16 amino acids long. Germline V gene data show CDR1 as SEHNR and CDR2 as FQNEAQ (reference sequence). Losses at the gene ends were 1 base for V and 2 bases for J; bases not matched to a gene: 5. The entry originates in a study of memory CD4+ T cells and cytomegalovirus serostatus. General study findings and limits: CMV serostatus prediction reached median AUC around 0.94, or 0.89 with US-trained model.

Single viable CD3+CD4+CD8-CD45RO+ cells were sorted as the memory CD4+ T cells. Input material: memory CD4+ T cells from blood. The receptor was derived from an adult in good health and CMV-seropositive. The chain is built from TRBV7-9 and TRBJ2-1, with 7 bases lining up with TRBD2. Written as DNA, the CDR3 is TGTGCCAGCAGCTTAGGCGCGGGGGTCACCTACAATGAGCAGTTCTTC. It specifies CASSLGAGVTYNEQFF.